The clone carrying this T cell receptor (beta chain) was detected many times. It was around 10 ml of fresh peripheral blood that supplied the PBMCs. The data derive from a study of T cells in Graves' hyperthyroidism and ophthalmopathy. Amplification targeted TCR beta CDR3 regions from RNA transcripts. The study used the HTBI primer set for a first-round RT-PCR of the TCR CDR3. One entry per CDR3 protein, called by TCRdb with MiXCR from the multiplex PCR reads. Here the sample spans approximately 520,000 distinct CDR3 sequences, around 22% being singletons. The CDR3 has 14 amino acids. The germline V gene has CDR1 DFQATT and CDR2 SNEGSKA (reference sequence). V dropped 0 bases and J dropped 1 base, with 9 bases sitting between them.

Material for sequencing was blood. This chain uses TRBV20-1 with TRBJ1-1; D gene ambiguous. The source of this sequence is a woman aged 30 to 39 with Graves' ophthalmopathy. The CDR3 sequence is CSARDYTENTEAFF. Written as DNA, the CDR3 is TGCAGTGCTAGAGATTATACGGAGAACACTGAAGCTTTCTTT.